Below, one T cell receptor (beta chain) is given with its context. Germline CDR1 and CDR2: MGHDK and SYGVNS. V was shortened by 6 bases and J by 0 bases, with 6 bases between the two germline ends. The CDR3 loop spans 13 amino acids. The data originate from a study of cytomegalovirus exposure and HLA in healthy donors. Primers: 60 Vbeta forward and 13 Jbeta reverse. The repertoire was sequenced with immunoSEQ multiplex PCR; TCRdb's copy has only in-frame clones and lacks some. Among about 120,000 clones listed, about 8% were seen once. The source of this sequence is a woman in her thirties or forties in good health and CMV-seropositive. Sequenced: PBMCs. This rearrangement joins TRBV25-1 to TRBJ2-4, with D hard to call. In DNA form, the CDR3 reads TGTGCCAGCAGCGAGCTAGCCAAAAACATTCAGTACTTC. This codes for CASSELAKNIQYF.